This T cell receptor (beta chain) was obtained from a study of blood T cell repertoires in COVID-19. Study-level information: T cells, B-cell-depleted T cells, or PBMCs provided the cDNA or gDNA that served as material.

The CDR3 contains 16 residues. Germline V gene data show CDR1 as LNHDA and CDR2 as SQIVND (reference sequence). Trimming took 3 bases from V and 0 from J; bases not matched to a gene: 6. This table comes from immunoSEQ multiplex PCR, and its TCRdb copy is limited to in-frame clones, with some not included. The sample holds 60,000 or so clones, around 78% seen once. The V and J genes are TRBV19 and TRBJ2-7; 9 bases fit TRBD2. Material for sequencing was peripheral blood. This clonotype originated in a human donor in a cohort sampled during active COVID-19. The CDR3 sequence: CASSITSGYISYEQYF. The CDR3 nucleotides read TGTGCCAGTAGTATCACTAGCGGGTATATCTCCTACGAGCAGTACTTC.